What follows describes a single TCR beta chain. The antigen this receptor binds is unknown. Base qualities are not provided; no much larger clone lies one nucleotide away. The donors were healthy, HIV-negative adults who had no recently reported acute infections or vaccinations. All donors were Caucasian adults living in Nashville, Tennessee, USA. CD4+ T cells were enriched by magnetic negative selection, after which naive cells were positively selected on CD45RA and the negative fraction was taken as the memory subset. Blood was collected by leukapheresis, and PBMCs were isolated by Ficoll-Histopaque density gradient centrifugation and then cryopreserved in liquid nitrogen vapor phase. Analytical flow cytometry was used to check the purity and quantity of each magnetically sorted T cell population. Genomic DNA was isolated from each sorted fraction and quantified by UV absorbance on a Nanodrop 2000c.

This specimen comes from a study of shared clonotypes between healthy human individuals (TCRdb year 2020). With regard to the full study: A couple of women and a few men aged 18 to 49 years were included in the cohort. Each donor's leukapheresis produced roughly between about 0.8 and 8.9 billion PBMCs. Libraries were prepared and TCR repertoires were sequenced by different laboratories using diverse techniques, in order to increase sequencing depth and limit assay-specific biases. For each donor, CD4 naive and CD4 memory were each run on three plates, CD8 naive on two plates, and CD8 memory on one plate. Blood TCR repertoires of a handful of healthy adults were deeply sequenced to estimate repertoire size and the extent of clonotype sharing between individuals. The research as a whole found: Clonotypes shared by all four sorted-subset donors showed higher generation probabilities than non-shared clonotypes. Rarefaction of sorted-subset datasets indicated incomplete sequencing despite the large sequencing depth. Only blood was sampled, and tissue TCR repertoires likely differ from those in blood. Roughly 5% of naive CD4, roughly 3.6% of naive CD8, approximately 2% of memory CD4, and around 0.42% of memory CD8 clonotypes were shared across a few donors. Pairwise subsampling led to the expectation that sequencing depth would affect the degree of clonotype sharing among donors. The small number of donors limited the genetic and exposure-history diversity represented. Naive subsets generally had larger estimated clonotype richness than memory subsets.

V is cut by 7 bases and J by 1 base, and the space between the germline ends is 20 bases. As encoded in the germline V gene, CDR1 is MDHEN while CDR2 is SYDVKM. The CDR3 has 17 amino acids, counting the end cysteine and phenylalanine. The read is trimmed to its CDR3 DNA, 51 bases read in frame from base 1. TCR CDR3 regions were amplified from genomic DNA by multiplex PCR using the deep immunoSEQ assay. For each cell subset, the extracted genomic DNA was distributed evenly across all wells of several immunoSEQ 96-well plates, and each plate served as one replicate. For sorted subsets, roughly 0.2 ug genomic DNA, equal to some 28,000 T cell genomes, was loaded into each replicate PCR. Purified libraries were quantified with a Qubit 3.0 fluorometer, sized on a Bioanalyzer 2100, and re-quantified with the KAPA Library Quantification kit. Every immunoSEQ 96-well plate was sequenced on a dedicated single-read 150-cycle Illumina NextSeq 550 flow cell. The source study handled its data this way. Because the immunoSEQ output held only junctional sequences and lacked quality scores, the filtering could not match the filtering applied to full-length reads. To assign V/J genes and CDR3, sequences were annotated against IMGT germline references using PyIR, a Python wrapper for IgBLAST v1.9. Reads were filtered out if the reads had weak V/J assignments (E-value above 1e-6), no CDR3, stop codons, out-of-frame junctions, or ambiguous translated residues. V3J clonotypes were defined as sequences sharing the same inferred V gene, J gene, and CDR3 amino acid sequence. To compute the percentage overlap between repertoires, the number of shared unique clonotypes was divided by the size of the smaller repertoire. Three approaches were used to assess repertoire richness: RTK rarefaction, the Chao1 estimator, and Recon v2.1 estimates of unobserved clonotypes. Generation probabilities for all TCRbeta clonotypes obtained by the gDNA method from several donors were computed using OLGA. TCRdb retrieved this table from immuneACCESS and kept in-frame rearrangements only. Not all clones are present; in checked studies, unresolved V genes account for under half, and no reason is known for the remainder. The D gene and trimming were derived from the DNA, and the V and J assignments and clone size from that table. Recorded for this sample are more than 2,000,000 clones; over 90% of them occurred a single time. The ten largest clones represent about 0.41% of the sample.

The origin of this receptor is a man aged 18-30 years in good health. Some clones in this sample may be carry-over from other donors' samples. The chain is assembled from TRBV28 and TRBJ2-4, with the D gene tentatively TRBD1 or TRBD2, based on 8 matching bases in each. Sequenced: naive CD4+ T cells from PBMCs. Explained via the paper, the cell subset or site label denotes: CD45RA+ positively selected. CDR3 loop: CASTAGGQALAKNIQYF. Read as DNA, the sequence is TGTGCCAGCACCGCGGGGGGACAGGCCCTGGCCAAAAACATTCAGTACTTC.